This TCR beta chain was recorded in a study of T cell repertoires in cytomegalovirus infection. TCRdb itself ran the reads through MiXCR, one entry per CDR3 protein. The data contain about 76,000 distinct CDR3 sequences, 3.7% of them singletons. In this sample, this clonotype turned up many times. This CDR3 contains 15 residues. V was trimmed by 8 bases and J by 7 bases, leaving 18 bases between them. Sequences were obtained from PBMCs. This TCR was sampled from a human donor in good health (CMV status not recorded). Some clones in this sample may be carry-over from other donors' samples. V and J are TRBV12-3 or TRBV12-4 and TRBJ1-6, with D possibly matching TRBD1 (6 bases). The CDR3 reads CASGVMGGGNSPLHF. The CDR3 nucleotides are TGTGCCAGCGGGGTGATGGGGGGCGGGAATTCACCCCTCCACTTT.